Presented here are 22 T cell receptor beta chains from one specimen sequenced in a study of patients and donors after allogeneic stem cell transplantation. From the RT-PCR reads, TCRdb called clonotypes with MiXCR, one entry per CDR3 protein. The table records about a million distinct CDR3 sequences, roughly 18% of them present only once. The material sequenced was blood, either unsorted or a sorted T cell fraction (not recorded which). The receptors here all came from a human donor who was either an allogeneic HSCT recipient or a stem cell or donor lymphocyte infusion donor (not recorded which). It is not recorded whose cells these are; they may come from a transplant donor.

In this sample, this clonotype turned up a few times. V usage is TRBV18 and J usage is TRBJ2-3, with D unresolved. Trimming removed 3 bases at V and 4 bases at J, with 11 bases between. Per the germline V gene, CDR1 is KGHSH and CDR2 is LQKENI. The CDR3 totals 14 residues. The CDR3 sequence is CASSPKATPDTQYF. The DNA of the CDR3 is TGTGCCAGCTCACCGAAGGCTACCCCAGATACGCAGTATTTT.

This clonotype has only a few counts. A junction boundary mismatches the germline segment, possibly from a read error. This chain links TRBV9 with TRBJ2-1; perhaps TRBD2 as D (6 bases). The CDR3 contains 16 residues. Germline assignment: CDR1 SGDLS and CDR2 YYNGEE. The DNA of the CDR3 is TGTGCCAGCAGCGTAGCTGAGGCGGGAAGCTACTATGAGCAGTTCTTC. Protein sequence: CASSVAEAGSYYEQFF.

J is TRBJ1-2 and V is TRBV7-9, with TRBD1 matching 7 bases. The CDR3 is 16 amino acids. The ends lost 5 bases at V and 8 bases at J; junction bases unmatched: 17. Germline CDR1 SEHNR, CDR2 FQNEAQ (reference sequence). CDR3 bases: TGTGCCAGCAGCCAGGGGGGAGGGCTCCCGCTTTTCGGCTACACCTTC. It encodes CASSQGGGLPLFGYTF.

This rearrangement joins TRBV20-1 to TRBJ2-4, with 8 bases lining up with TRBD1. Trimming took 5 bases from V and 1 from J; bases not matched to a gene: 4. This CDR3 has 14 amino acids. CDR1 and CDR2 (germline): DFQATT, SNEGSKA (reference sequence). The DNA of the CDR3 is TGCAGTGCTCAGGACAGGGCTGCCAAAAACATTCAGTACTTC. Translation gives CSAQDRAAKNIQYF.

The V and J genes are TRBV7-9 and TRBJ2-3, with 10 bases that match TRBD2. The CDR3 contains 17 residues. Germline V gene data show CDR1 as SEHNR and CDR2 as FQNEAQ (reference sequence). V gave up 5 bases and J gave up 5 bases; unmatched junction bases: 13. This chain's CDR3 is CASSKSALAGIKDTQYF. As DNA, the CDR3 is TGTGCCAGCAGCAAGTCGGCACTAGCGGGAATAAAAGATACGCAGTATTTT.

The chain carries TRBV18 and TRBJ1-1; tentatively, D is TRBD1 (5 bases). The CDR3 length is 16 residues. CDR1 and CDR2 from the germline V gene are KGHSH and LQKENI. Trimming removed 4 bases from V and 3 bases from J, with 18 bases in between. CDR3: CASSQDRPVGDTEAFF. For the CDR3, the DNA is TGTGCCAGCTCACAAGACAGACCCGTGGGTGACACTGAAGCTTTCTTT.

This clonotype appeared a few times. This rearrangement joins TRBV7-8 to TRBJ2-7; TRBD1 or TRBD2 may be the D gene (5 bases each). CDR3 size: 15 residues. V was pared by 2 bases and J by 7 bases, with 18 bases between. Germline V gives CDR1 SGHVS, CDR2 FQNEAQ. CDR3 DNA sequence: TGTGCCAGCAGCTTAATTCCGGGGCACCTAGGGGAGCAGTACTTC. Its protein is CASSLIPGHLGEQYF.

CDR3 nucleotide sequence: TGTGCCAGCAGTGCGACAGGGAGGGGTACAGATACGCAGTATTTT. Amino acids: CASSATGRGTDTQYF. V is TRBV25-1 and J is TRBJ2-3; the D gene could be TRBD1 or TRBD2 (7 bases each). Between the trimmed V and J ends, which lost 4 bases and 3 bases, there was a span of 14 bases. The germline V gene has CDR1 MGHDK and CDR2 SYGVNS. The CDR3 loop spans 15 amino acids.

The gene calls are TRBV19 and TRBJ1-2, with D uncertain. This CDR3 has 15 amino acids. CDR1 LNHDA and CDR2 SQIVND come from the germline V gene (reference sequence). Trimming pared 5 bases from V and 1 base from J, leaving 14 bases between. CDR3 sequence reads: CASSPRPGNNYGYTF. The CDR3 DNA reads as TGTGCCAGTAGTCCGCGGCCAGGAAATAACTATGGCTACACCTTC.

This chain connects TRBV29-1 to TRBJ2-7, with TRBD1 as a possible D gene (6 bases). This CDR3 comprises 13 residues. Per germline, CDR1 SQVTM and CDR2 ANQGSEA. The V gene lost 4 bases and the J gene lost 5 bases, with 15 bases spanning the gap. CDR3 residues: CSVGDTVWNEQYF. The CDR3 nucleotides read TGCAGCGTTGGGGACACGGTTTGGAACGAGCAGTACTTC.

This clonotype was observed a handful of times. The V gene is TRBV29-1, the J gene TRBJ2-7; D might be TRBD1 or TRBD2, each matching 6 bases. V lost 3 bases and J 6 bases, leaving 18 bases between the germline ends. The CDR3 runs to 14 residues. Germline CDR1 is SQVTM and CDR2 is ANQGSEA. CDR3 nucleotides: TGCAGCGTTGACTCAGGGAAGGGGGGAGGCGAGCAGTACTTC. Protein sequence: CSVDSGKGGGEQYF.

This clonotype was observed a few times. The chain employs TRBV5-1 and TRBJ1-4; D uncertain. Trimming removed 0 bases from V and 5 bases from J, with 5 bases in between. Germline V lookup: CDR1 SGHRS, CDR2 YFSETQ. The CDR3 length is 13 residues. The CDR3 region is CASSLAKNEKLFF. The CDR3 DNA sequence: TGCGCCAGCAGCTTGGCCAAGAATGAAAAACTGTTTTTT.

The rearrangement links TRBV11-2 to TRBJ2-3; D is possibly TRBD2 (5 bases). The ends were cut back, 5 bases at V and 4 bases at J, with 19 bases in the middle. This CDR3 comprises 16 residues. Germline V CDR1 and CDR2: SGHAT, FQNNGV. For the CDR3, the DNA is TGTGCCAGCAGCCCCCGGAGGTCGCGGGTTTCAGATACGCAGTATTTT. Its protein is CASSPRRSRVSDTQYF.

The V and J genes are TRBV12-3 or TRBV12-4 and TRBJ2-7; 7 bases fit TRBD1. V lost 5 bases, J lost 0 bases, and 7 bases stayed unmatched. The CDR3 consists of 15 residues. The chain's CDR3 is CASSRGQASSYEQYF. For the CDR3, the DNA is TGTGCCAGCAGTAGAGGACAGGCCAGCTCCTACGAGCAGTACTTC.

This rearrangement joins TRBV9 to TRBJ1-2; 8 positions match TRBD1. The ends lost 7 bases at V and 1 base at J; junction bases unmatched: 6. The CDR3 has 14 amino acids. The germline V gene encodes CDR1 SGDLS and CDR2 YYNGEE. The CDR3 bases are TGTGCCAGCGGGAGAGACAGGGGTAACTATGGCTACACCTTC. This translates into CASGRDRGNYGYTF.

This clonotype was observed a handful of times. This CDR3 reads CAIRAGYEQFF. CDR3 nucleotide sequence: TGTGCCATCAGGGCCGGGTATGAGCAGTTCTTC. The V gene is TRBV10-3, the J gene TRBJ2-1; D not certain. The germline gives CDR1 ENHRY, CDR2 SYGVKD. Trimming took off 6 bases at V and 8 bases at J, with 8 bases between the two ends. The CDR3 totals 11 residues.

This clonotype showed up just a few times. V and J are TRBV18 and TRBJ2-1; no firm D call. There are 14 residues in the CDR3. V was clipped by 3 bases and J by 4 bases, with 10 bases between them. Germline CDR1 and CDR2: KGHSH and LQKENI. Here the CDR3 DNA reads TGTGCCAGCTCACCGATCGCCGGGTACAATGAGCAGTTCTTC. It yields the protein CASSPIAGYNEQFF.

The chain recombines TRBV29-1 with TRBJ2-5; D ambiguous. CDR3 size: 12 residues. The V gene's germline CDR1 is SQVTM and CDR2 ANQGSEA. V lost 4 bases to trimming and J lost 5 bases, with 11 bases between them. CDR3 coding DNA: TGCAGCGTTGCTTCCGCGTTGGAGACCCAGTACTTC. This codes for CSVASALETQYF. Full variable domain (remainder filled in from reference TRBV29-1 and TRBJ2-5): SAVISQKPSRDICQRGTSLTIQCQVDSQVTMMFWYRQQPGQSLTLIATANQGSEATYESGFVIDKFPISRPNLTFSTLTVSNMSPEDSSIYLCSVASALETQYFGPGTRLLVL.

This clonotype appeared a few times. CDR3 bases: TGCAGTGCTACGAACCAGGGGGACTCCTACGAGCAGTACTTC. Amino acid sequence: CSATNQGDSYEQYF. The chain employs TRBV20-1 and TRBJ2-7; 7 nucleotides agree with TRBD1. This CDR3 has 14 residues. The germline CDR1 and CDR2 sequences are DFQATT and SNEGSKA (reference sequence). V trimming: 4 bases; J trimming: 0 bases; junction bases outside the gene matches: 6.

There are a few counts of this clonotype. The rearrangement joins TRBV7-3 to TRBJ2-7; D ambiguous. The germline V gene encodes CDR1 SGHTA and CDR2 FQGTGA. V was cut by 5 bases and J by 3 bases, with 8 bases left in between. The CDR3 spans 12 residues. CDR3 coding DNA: TGTGCCAGCAGCAACCTGAACTACGAGCAGTACTTC. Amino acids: CASSNLNYEQYF.

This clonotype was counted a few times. CDR3 amino acids: CASSPKAGFEQYF. Written as DNA, the CDR3 is TGTGCCAGCAGCCCAAAGGCAGGATTTGAGCAGTACTTC. The rearrangement uses TRBV5-5 and TRBJ2-7; D ambiguous. The CDR3 is 13 residues long. V lost 4 bases and J 7 bases, leaving 15 bases between the germline ends. CDR1 and CDR2 from the germline V gene are SGHKS and YYEKEE (reference sequence). Variable domain in full (rest from reference TRBV5-5 and TRBJ2-7): DAGVTQSPTHLIKTRGQQVTLRCSPISGHKSVSWYQQVLGQGPQFIFQYYEKEERGRGNFPDRFSARQFPNYSSELNVNALLLGDSALYLCASSPKAGFEQYFGPGTRLTVT.

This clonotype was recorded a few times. In DNA form, the CDR3 reads TGTGCCAGCAGCTTAGCGCCAGTTGAAAAACTGTTTTTT. It yields the protein CASSLAPVEKLFF. V is TRBV7-6 and J is TRBJ1-4; D remains ambiguous. The germline CDR1 and CDR2 sequences are SGHVS and FNYEAQ. The CDR3 loop spans 13 amino acids. Trimming stripped 0 bases from V and 7 bases from J, with 6 bases between.